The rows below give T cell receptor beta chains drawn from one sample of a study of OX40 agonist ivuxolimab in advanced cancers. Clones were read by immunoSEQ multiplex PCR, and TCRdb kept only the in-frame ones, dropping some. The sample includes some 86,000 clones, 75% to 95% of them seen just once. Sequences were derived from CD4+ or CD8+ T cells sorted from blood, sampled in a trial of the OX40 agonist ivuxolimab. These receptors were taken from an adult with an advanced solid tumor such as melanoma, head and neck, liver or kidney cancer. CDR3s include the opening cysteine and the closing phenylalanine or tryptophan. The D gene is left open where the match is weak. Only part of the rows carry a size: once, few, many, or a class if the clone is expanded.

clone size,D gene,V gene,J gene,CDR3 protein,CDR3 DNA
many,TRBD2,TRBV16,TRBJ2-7,CASTRTSGIKYEQYF,TGTGCCAGCACCCGGACTAGCGGGATAAAGTACGAGCAGTACTTC
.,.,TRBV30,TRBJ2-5,CAWSQTGETQYF,TGTGCCTGGAGCCAGACCGGGGAGACCCAGTACTTC
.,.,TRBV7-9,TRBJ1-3,CASSLGSGNTIYF,TGTGCCAGCAGCTTAGGCTCTGGAAACACCATATATTTT
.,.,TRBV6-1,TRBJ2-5,CASSLLVQETQYF,TGTGCCAGCAGCTTGCTCGTGCAAGAGACCCAGTACTTC
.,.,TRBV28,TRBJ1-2,CASRTDPYGYTF,TGTGCCAGCAGGACAGACCCCTATGGCTACACCTTC
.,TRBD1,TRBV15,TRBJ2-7,CATSKGQDYEQYF,TGTGCCACCAGCAAGGGACAGGACTACGAGCAGTACTTC
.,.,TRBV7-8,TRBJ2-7,CASSLGAGYSYEQYF,TGTGCCAGCAGCTTAGGCGCAGGCTACTCCTACGAGCAGTACTTC
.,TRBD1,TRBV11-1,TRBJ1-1,CASSFGSGGSNTEAFF,TGTGCCAGCAGCTTTGGGTCAGGGGGATCCAACACTGAAGCTTTCTTT
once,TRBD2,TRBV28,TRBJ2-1,CASSGERREGYNEQFF,TGTGCCAGCAGTGGAGAAAGGCGGGAGGGGTACAATGAGCAGTTCTTC
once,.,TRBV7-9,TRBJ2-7,CASSRGAIYEQYF,TGTGCCAGCAGCCGGGGGGCAATTTACGAGCAGTACTTC
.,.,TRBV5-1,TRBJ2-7,CASKGVLSYEQYF,TGCGCCAGCAAGGGGGTACTCTCCTACGAGCAGTACTTC
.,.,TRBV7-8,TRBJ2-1,CASSLFAGSSSYNEQFF,TGTGCCAGCAGCTTATTCGCGGGGTCGAGCTCCTACAATGAGCAGTTCTTC
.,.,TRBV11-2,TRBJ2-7,CASSLSQGRGYEQYF,TGTGCCAGCAGCTTATCTCAGGGCAGGGGCTACGAGCAGTACTTC
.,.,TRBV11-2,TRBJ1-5,CASSLGLLSNQPQHF,TGTGCCAGCAGCTTAGGCCTACTTAGCAATCAGCCCCAGCATTTT